This T cell receptor (beta chain) was documented in a study of technical replicates of blood from a handful of donors (dated by TCRdb to about 2017). The method was the immunoSEQ multiplex PCR assay. As stored in TCRdb, this immuneACCESS dataset retains in-frame rearrangements with V and J assigned. A fraction of the clones does not appear; measured against another copy, unresolved V genes explain less than half of the discrepancy, and the remainder lacks a known reason. The sample has 95,000 to 100,000 clones on record, under 96% of them singletons. Together, the top ten hold approximately 0.2% of the sample. In the germline V gene, CDR1 corresponds to MGHRA and CDR2 to YSYEKL. Including the terminal cysteine and phenylalanine, the CDR3 comprises 17 residues. CDR3 DNA is the only sequence kept; it has 51 bases, read in frame from the first base. Germline trimming: 0 bases from V, 0 bases from J; junction bases outside gene matches: 8.

On this clone: Its antigen is currently not known. It has no much larger one-base neighbor in the sample; base qualities were not kept.

Sample: T cells isolated from PBMCs. Recombination linked TRBV4-1 to TRBJ2-7; 7 nucleotides in the junction match TRBD2. This TCR came from a human donor in good health. The DNA sequence is given as TGCGCCAGCAGCCAAGATCCGTTCGAGCGGGGCTCCTACGAGCAGTACTTC. This is translated as CASSQDPFERGSYEQYF.